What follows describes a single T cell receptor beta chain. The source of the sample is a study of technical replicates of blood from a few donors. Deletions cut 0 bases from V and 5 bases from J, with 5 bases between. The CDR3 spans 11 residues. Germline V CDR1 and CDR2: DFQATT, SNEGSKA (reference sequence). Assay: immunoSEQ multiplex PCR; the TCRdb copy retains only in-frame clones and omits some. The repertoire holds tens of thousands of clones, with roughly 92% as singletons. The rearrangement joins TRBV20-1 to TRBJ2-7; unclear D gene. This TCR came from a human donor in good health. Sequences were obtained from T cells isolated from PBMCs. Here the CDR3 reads CSARDYNEQYF. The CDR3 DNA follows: TGCAGTGCTAGAGATTATAACGAGCAGTACTTC.